This TCR beta chain was identified in a study of CD8 T cells in ankylosing spondylitis. Study outcomes and limitations: It appeared that ankylosing spondylitis blood was characterized by a TCR beta motif of several highly homologous variants. Certain motif variants had earlier been reported in reactive arthritis synovial fluid and blood. It was reported that disease-linked clones were significantly enriched in matched ankylosing spondylitis synovial fluid.

This clonotype showed up many times. Its target is unknown. Library preparation for TCR beta used quantitative 5'-RACE with molecular barcodes. TCRdb independently ran MiXCR on the 5' RACE reads; one entry per CDR3 protein. This sample has some 29,000 distinct CDR3 sequences; more than 5.5% occur once, and the top ten carry 10%. Sequenced material: blood, either unsorted or a sorted T cell fraction (not recorded which). This receptor was taken from a male donor with ankylosing spondylitis or in good health (not recorded which).

CDR3 bases: TGTGCCAGCAGCTTACAGCTCGGTGAAGCTTTCTTT. Translation: CASSLQLGEAFF. The gene calls are TRBV7-2 and TRBJ1-1; D not certain. V dropped 2 bases and J dropped 7 bases, with 8 bases sitting between them. The CDR3 runs to 12 residues. CDR1 is SGHTA and CDR2 is FQGNSA in the germline V gene.